The source of this TCR beta chain is a study of control samples from healthy donors and cancer patients. The sample holds a few counts of this clone. Sequenced by immunoSEQ multiplex PCR; TCRdb stores in-frame clones only, minus some. The table lists about 73,000 clones, 89% of them singletons. The CDR3 totals 14 residues. CDR1 and CDR2 (germline): KGHDR, SFDVKD. Trimming took 1 base from V and 5 from J; bases not matched to a gene: 4. Sequencing was performed on PBMCs. This rearrangement joins TRBV24-1 to TRBJ2-7; 7 bases match TRBD1. The TCR was taken from a man aged 60-69 years with lung cancer. CDR3 bases: TGTGCCACCAGTGATTTAAACAGGGGCCACGAGCAGTACTTC. It codes for CATSDLNRGHEQYF.